This T cell receptor beta chain was captured by sequencing in a study of shared T cell receptors in the human thymus. Measured with immunoSEQ multiplex PCR; TCRdb has only the in-frame clones, and not every one. The table has hundreds of thousands of clones, roughly 90% seen once. This clone has only one observation. V was clipped by 4 bases and J by 6 bases; unmatched bases: 15. The CDR3 totals 16 residues. CDR1 KGHSH and CDR2 LQKENI come from the germline V gene. These records were also assigned to another study, of human thymus T cells. That paper notes: Donation was from healthy Finnish infants who were having corrective surgery that addressed congenital heart defects. Thymus tissue was removed during corrective cardiac surgery. Among thymic and blood repertoires, usage of V and J genes appeared biased. Among unrelated individuals, related research reported thymic repertoires that overlapped highly.

Sequencing input: thymocytes. The receptor's source is a boy younger than two with a congenital heart defect. The chain recombines TRBV18 with TRBJ2-7, with TRBD2 matching over 7 bases. CDR3 loop: CASSRDYSGGSGEQYF. The DNA for the CDR3 is TGTGCCAGCTCACGGGACTATTCAGGCGGGAGTGGCGAGCAGTACTTC.